This is a list of T cell receptor beta chains from one sample in a study of molecular identifiers for immune sequencing clone quantification. TCRdb itself ran the PCR reads through MiXCR, one entry per CDR3 protein. The data show about 640,000 distinct CDR3 sequences, around 20% seen once. The sample taken for sequencing was naive CD8+ T cells from blood, with Jurkat cell RNA spiked in. Receptors originate from a human donor in good health. Some libraries in this study had Jurkat cell RNA spiked in. The CDR3 runs from the conserved cysteine through the conserved F or W. The D gene is left open where the match is weak. Clone size is shown for a subset of rows, as once, few, many or a class of expanded clone.

CDR3 DNA: TGTAGTGCTGGAGACCCCAATGAGGTCCTATATAATTCACCCCTCCACTTT
CDR3 protein: CSAGDPNEVLYNSPLHF
J gene: TRBJ1-6
V gene: TRBV20-1
D gene: .
clone size: .

CDR3 DNA: TGTGCCAGCACCAATAGCGGGAGGTACCCCTACGAGCAGTACTTC
CDR3 protein: CASTNSGRYPYEQYF
J gene: TRBJ2-7
V gene: TRBV6-5
D gene: TRBD2
clone size: many

CDR3 DNA: TGTGCCAGCAGCCCGTGGGACAGGAACTATGGCTACACCTTC
CDR3 protein: CASSPWDRNYGYTF
J gene: TRBJ1-2
V gene: TRBV14
D gene: TRBD1
clone size: many

CDR3 DNA: TGTGCCAGCAAGACAGGTGACTATAGCAATCAGCCCCAGCATTTT
CDR3 protein: CASKTGDYSNQPQHF
J gene: TRBJ1-5
V gene: TRBV6-6
D gene: .
clone size: many

CDR3 DNA: TGTGCCAGTAGTCCTGGGATTGCCTACGGGCAGTACTTC
CDR3 protein: CASSPGIAYGQYF
J gene: TRBJ2-7
V gene: TRBV19
D gene: .
clone size: .

CDR3 DNA: TGTGCCAGTAGGGTCGAGACGAGCGGTGAGCAGTTCTTC
CDR3 protein: CASRVETSGEQFF
J gene: TRBJ2-1
V gene: TRBV19
D gene: .
clone size: few

CDR3 DNA: TGCAGTGCTAGTGGTACAGGATGGTACGAGCAGTACTTC
CDR3 protein: CSASGTGWYEQYF
J gene: TRBJ2-7
V gene: TRBV20-1
D gene: .
clone size: many

CDR3 DNA: TGTGCCAGCAGCTACCCCCTGGGACAGAGCAACTACGAGCAGTACTTC
CDR3 protein: CASSYPLGQSNYEQYF
J gene: TRBJ2-7
V gene: TRBV7-9
D gene: TRBD1
clone size: .

CDR3 DNA: TGCGCCAGCAGCCAAGATCGTTGGGGGCAGGGATTTCTTGGCTACACCTTC
CDR3 protein: CASSQDRWGQGFLGYTF
J gene: TRBJ1-2
V gene: TRBV4-3
D gene: .
clone size: many

CDR3 DNA: TGTGCCAGCAGTTACCCTATGACGACGGTCTGGAGCACAGATACGCAGTATTTT
CDR3 protein: CASSYPMTTVWSTDTQYF
J gene: TRBJ2-3
V gene: TRBV6-2/TRBV6-3
D gene: .
clone size: .

CDR3 DNA: TGTGCAAGTCGCTTATGGTCATTCAATCAGCCCCAGCATTTT
CDR3 protein: CASRLWSFNQPQHF
J gene: TRBJ1-5
V gene: TRBV12-2
D gene: .
clone size: .

CDR3 DNA: TGTGCCAGCAGCAACCCCCCAGACAGGTCCGCCACAGATACGCAGTATTTT
CDR3 protein: CASSNPPDRSATDTQYF
J gene: TRBJ2-3
V gene: TRBV7-9
D gene: .
clone size: many

CDR3 DNA: TGTGCCAGCAGCCCCCGTCCCTGGACTAGCGGGGATGAGACCCAGTACTTC
CDR3 protein: CASSPRPWTSGDETQYF
J gene: TRBJ2-5
V gene: TRBV11-2
D gene: TRBD2
clone size: many

CDR3 DNA: TGCAGTGCTAGGCCCCCCACAAAGGCTGAAGCTTTCTTT
CDR3 protein: CSARPPTKAEAFF
J gene: TRBJ1-1
V gene: TRBV20-1
D gene: .
clone size: many

CDR3 DNA: TGTGCCACCAGTGATTCTGGGGGGCGGGATCCCCACGAGCAGTACTTC
CDR3 protein: CATSDSGGRDPHEQYF
J gene: TRBJ2-7
V gene: TRBV24-1
D gene: .
clone size: .

CDR3 DNA: TGTGCCAGCAGCCGGCCTGGCGAGCGGAGGAGCACAGATACGCAGTATTTT
CDR3 protein: CASSRPGERRSTDTQYF
J gene: TRBJ2-3
V gene: TRBV9
D gene: .
clone size: many

CDR3 DNA: TGTGCCAGCAGTTTAGGGGGGCGAGGACCGGCCAACGTCCTGACTTTC
CDR3 protein: CASSLGGRGPANVLTF
J gene: TRBJ2-6
V gene: TRBV27
D gene: .
clone size: many

CDR3 DNA: TGTGCCAGCAGCTTGGATTTTTCTCAAGAGACCCAGTACTTC
CDR3 protein: CASSLDFSQETQYF
J gene: TRBJ2-5
V gene: TRBV7-9
D gene: .
clone size: many

CDR3 DNA: TGTGCCAGCAGCTTAGACGCGGGGCATTGGGCCGAAAAACTGTTTTTT
CDR3 protein: CASSLDAGHWAEKLFF
J gene: TRBJ1-4
V gene: TRBV11-2
D gene: .
clone size: .

CDR3 DNA: TGTGCCAGCAGCTTAGGCAGGGCGAGGATCAACTATGGCTACACCTTC
CDR3 protein: CASSLGRARINYGYTF
J gene: TRBJ1-2
V gene: TRBV13
D gene: .
clone size: .

CDR3 DNA: TGTGCCAGCAGTATTTACGGGAGCTCCTACAATGAGCAGTTCTTC
CDR3 protein: CASSIYGSSYNEQFF
J gene: TRBJ2-1
V gene: TRBV6-6
D gene: .
clone size: many

CDR3 DNA: TGTGCCAGCAGGACAGGGGTATACACTGAAGCTTTCTTT
CDR3 protein: CASRTGVYTEAFF
J gene: TRBJ1-1
V gene: TRBV27
D gene: TRBD1
clone size: many

CDR3 DNA: TGTGCCAGCAGTTTTGCGCAGACAGGGTCCGAGACCCAGTACTTC
CDR3 protein: CASSFAQTGSETQYF
J gene: TRBJ2-5
V gene: TRBV28
D gene: TRBD1
clone size: many

CDR3 DNA: TGTGCCTGGAGTGGGGGAGCTGGGGCCAACGTCCTGACTTTC
CDR3 protein: CAWSGGAGANVLTF
J gene: TRBJ2-6
V gene: TRBV30
D gene: .
clone size: many

CDR3 DNA: TGTGCCAGCAGTTACTCTCGGGGCCACAAAGAGACCCAGTACTTC
CDR3 protein: CASSYSRGHKETQYF
J gene: TRBJ2-5
V gene: TRBV6-2/TRBV6-3
D gene: .
clone size: many

CDR3 DNA: TGTGCCAGCAGTTTATGGGGACTAGCGGGCTCCTACGAGCAGTACTTC
CDR3 protein: CASSLWGLAGSYEQYF
J gene: TRBJ2-7
V gene: TRBV27
D gene: TRBD2
clone size: .

CDR3 DNA: TGTGCCTGGAGACAACCGGGACTCAGCTACGAGCAGTACTTC
CDR3 protein: CAWRQPGLSYEQYF
J gene: TRBJ2-7
V gene: TRBV30
D gene: .
clone size: few

CDR3 DNA: TGTGCCAGCAGTTTTCGGGGGATACGCTACGAGCAGTACTTC
CDR3 protein: CASSFRGIRYEQYF
J gene: TRBJ2-7
V gene: TRBV28
D gene: .
clone size: many

CDR3 DNA: TGTGCCAGTAGTATAGGACAGGGGGCGAATAACATTCAGTACTTC
CDR3 protein: CASSIGQGANNIQYF
J gene: TRBJ2-4
V gene: TRBV19
D gene: TRBD1
clone size: many

CDR3 DNA: TGTGCCTGGAGCAGTCGGGGGGCAGGACCAGATACGCAGTATTTT
CDR3 protein: CAWSSRGAGPDTQYF
J gene: TRBJ2-3
V gene: TRBV30
D gene: .
clone size: .

CDR3 DNA: TGTGCCAGCAGCGTACCGGGATCCGGCCCTGGAAACACCATATATTTT
CDR3 protein: CASSVPGSGPGNTIYF
J gene: TRBJ1-3
V gene: TRBV7-9
D gene: .
clone size: few

CDR3 DNA: TGTGCCAGCAGCCCCGGGACAGGGGCAACTAATGAAAAACTGTTTTTT
CDR3 protein: CASSPGTGATNEKLFF
J gene: TRBJ1-4
V gene: TRBV7-2
D gene: TRBD1
clone size: many

CDR3 DNA: TGCAGTGCTAGAGATTTGGCTGATAGCACAGATACGCAGTATTTT
CDR3 protein: CSARDLADSTDTQYF
J gene: TRBJ2-3
V gene: TRBV20-1
D gene: .
clone size: many

CDR3 DNA: TGTGCCAGCAGTTACTTTACGGGAGGCTACGAGCAGTACTTC
CDR3 protein: CASSYFTGGYEQYF
J gene: TRBJ2-7
V gene: TRBV6-5
D gene: TRBD2
clone size: many

CDR3 DNA: TGCAGTGCTAGTGCTAGCGGGGAACTCACAGATACGCAGTATTTT
CDR3 protein: CSASASGELTDTQYF
J gene: TRBJ2-3
V gene: TRBV20-1
D gene: TRBD2
clone size: many

CDR3 DNA: TGCAGTGCTGGAGATCGGGGGGGGGGGCTTTACACAGATACGCAGTATTTT
CDR3 protein: CSAGDRGGGLYTDTQYF
J gene: TRBJ2-3
V gene: TRBV20-1
D gene: TRBD2
clone size: .

CDR3 DNA: TGTGCCAGCAGCCCGAGGACCCTAATTACCTACGAGCAGTACTTC
CDR3 protein: CASSPRTLITYEQYF
J gene: TRBJ2-7
V gene: TRBV3-1
D gene: .
clone size: many

CDR3 DNA: TGTGCCAGCTCGCCCCCTGACGACCGATTCTACAATGAGCAGTTCTTC
CDR3 protein: CASSPPDDRFYNEQFF
J gene: TRBJ2-1
V gene: TRBV18
D gene: .
clone size: .

CDR3 DNA: TGTGCCAGCAGATCTAGCGGATGGAGCAATGAGCAGTTCTTC
CDR3 protein: CASRSSGWSNEQFF
J gene: TRBJ2-1
V gene: TRBV27
D gene: TRBD2
clone size: .

CDR3 DNA: TGCAGCGTAAACAGGGGTGACTATGGCTACATCTTC
CDR3 protein: CSVNRGDYGYIF
J gene: TRBJ1-2
V gene: TRBV29-1
D gene: TRBD1
clone size: .